The clone carrying this T cell receptor (beta chain) occurred many times. What it recognizes is unknown. No ophthalmopathy progression within 18 months constituted stable Graves' hyperthyroidism. Diagnosis rested on symptoms, serum thyroxine and TRAb, thyroid ultrasound, and orbital computed tomography. This entry is derived from a study of T cells in Graves' hyperthyroidism and ophthalmopathy. RNA transcripts gave rise to amplified TCR beta CDR3 regions. RT-PCR in the first round (using the HTBI primer set) targeted the TCR CDR3. TCRdb ran MiXCR on the multiplex PCR reads and lists one entry per CDR3 protein. The sample shows about 590,000 distinct CDR3 sequences, around 16% of them seen only once. The germline gives CDR1 SGHTA, CDR2 FQGNSA. The V end was cut by 2 bases, the J end by 7 bases, with 9 bases between. The CDR3 is 13 amino acids. Study-level findings and limits: Most thyroid clonotypes that were expanded above 0.001 also turned up in blood.

The rearrangement uses TRBV7-2 and TRBJ2-1; unclear D gene. This TCR was recovered from a woman in her 30s with Graves' hyperthyroidism. The sample was blood. The CDR3 DNA follows: TGTGCCAGCAGCTTATCCCGGATAAATGAGCAGTTCTTC. Translated: CASSLSRINEQFF.